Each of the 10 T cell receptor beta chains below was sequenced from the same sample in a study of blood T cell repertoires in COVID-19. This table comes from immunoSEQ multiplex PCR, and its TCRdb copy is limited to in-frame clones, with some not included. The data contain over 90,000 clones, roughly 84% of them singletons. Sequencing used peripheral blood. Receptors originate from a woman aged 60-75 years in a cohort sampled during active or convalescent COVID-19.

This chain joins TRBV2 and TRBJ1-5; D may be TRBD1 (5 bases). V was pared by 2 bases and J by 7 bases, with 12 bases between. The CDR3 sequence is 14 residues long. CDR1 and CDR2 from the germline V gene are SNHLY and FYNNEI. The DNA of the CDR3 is TGTGCCAGCAGTGAACAATGGGGCCAGCAGCCCCAGCATTTT. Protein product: CASSEQWGQQPQHF.

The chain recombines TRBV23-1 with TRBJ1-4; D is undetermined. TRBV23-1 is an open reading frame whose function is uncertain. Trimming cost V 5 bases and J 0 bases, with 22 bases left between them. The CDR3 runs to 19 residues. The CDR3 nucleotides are TGCGCCAGCAGTTCCACCGAAACCCGGGGAAACCCAACTAATGAAAAACTGTTTTTT. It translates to CASSSTETRGNPTNEKLFF.

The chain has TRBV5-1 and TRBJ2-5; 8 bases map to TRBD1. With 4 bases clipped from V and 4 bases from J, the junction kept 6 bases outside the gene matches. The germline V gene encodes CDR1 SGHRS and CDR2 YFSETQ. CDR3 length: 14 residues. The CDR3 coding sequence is TGCGCCAGCAGCCCCGGACAGGGAAGAGAGACCCAGTACTTC. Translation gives CASSPGQGRETQYF.

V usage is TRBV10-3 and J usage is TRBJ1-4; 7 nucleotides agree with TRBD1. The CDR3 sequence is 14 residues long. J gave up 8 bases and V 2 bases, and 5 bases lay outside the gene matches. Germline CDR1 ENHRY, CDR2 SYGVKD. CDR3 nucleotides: TGTGCCATCAGTGAGCGACAGGGCGGGGAAAAACTGTTTTTT. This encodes CAISERQGGEKLFF.

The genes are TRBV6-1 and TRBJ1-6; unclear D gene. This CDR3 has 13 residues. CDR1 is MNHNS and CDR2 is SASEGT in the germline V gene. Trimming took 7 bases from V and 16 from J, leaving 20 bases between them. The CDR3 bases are TGTGCCAGCACCTCCCCCTCCAGGCCTCATCTCCACTTT. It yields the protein CASTSPSRPHLHF.

CDR3 DNA: TGTGCCAGCAGCGTAGACAGGGGAGGCACCGGGGAGCTGTTTTTT. Translating gives CASSVDRGGTGELFF. The rearrangement uses TRBV9 and TRBJ2-2; D is perhaps TRBD1 (7 bases). Germline CDR1 SGDLS, CDR2 YYNGEE. Trimming stripped 0 bases from V and 4 bases from J, with 10 bases between. This CDR3 has 15 amino acids.

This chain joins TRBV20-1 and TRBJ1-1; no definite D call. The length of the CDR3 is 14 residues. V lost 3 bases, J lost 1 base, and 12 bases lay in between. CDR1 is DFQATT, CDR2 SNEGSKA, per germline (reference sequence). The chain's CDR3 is CSASDRSANTEAFF. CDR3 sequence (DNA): TGCAGTGCTAGTGACCGGAGTGCGAACACTGAAGCTTTCTTT.

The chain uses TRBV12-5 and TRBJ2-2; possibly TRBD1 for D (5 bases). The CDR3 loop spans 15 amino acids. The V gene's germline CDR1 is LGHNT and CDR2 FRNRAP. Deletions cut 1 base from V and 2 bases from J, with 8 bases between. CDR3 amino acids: CASGLGQPNTGELFF. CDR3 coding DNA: TGTGCTAGTGGTTTGGGACAGCCCAACACCGGGGAGCTGTTTTTT.

CDR3 coding DNA: TGCGCCAGCAGCTTTACAGGGGTCAGAGGAAACACCATATATTTT. Its protein product is CASSFTGVRGNTIYF. V usage is TRBV5-1 and J usage is TRBJ1-3, with 7 bases aligning to TRBD1. V was pared by 2 bases and J by 4 bases, with 6 bases of the junction left unmatched. The CDR3 contains 15 residues. CDR1 and CDR2 from the germline V gene are SGHRS and YFSETQ. Combining the CDR3 with reference TRBV5-1 and TRBJ1-3 gives the whole variable domain KAGVTQTPRYLIKTRGQQVTLSCSPISGHRSVSWYQQTPGQGLQFLFEYFSETQRNKGNFPGRFSGRQFSNSRSEMNVSTLELGDSALYLCASSFTGVRGNTIYFGEGSWLTVV.

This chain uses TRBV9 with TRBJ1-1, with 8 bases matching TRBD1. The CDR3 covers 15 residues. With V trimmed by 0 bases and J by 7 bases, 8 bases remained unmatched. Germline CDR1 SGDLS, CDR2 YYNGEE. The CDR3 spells CASSVAQGAVGEAFF. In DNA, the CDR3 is TGTGCCAGCAGCGTAGCCCAGGGGGCGGTAGGTGAAGCTTTCTTT.